This TCR beta chain was recorded in a study of T cell responses to AZD1222 COVID-19 vaccine. TCRdb keeps only in-frame clones here, not all; method: immunoSEQ multiplex PCR. The data contain 75,000 to 95,000 clones, around 90% of them singletons. This clone was recorded only once. What it binds is not known. The study's findings and limits: Seropositivity was recorded at baseline in only 6 or 7 AZD1222 recipients.

The material sequenced was peripheral blood, taken 28 days after the second AZD1222 dose. This receptor was obtained from an adult who received the AZD1222 COVID-19 vaccine.

Here the CDR3 reads CASSLDGAGNEQYF. CDR3 bases: TGTGCCAGCAGCTTGGACGGTGCCGGCAACGAGCAGTACTTC. The rearrangement joins TRBV5-4 to TRBJ2-7; no clear D. The CDR3 contains 14 residues. Germline V lookup: CDR1 SGHNT, CDR2 YYREEE (reference sequence). With 0 bases removed from V and 5 bases from J, the gap between germline ends came to 12 bases.